A selection of T cell receptor beta chains follows, all from one sample in a study of blood T cell repertoires in COVID-19. Clones were sequenced by immunoSEQ multiplex PCR, and TCRdb holds only the in-frame ones, with some missing. The table lists 150,000 to 200,000 clones, approximately 80% of them singletons. Sequencing input: PBMCs or T cells enriched from blood (not recorded which). The source of these receptors is a woman between 45 and 60 years old who had recovered from COVID-19. The CDR3 runs from the conserved cysteine through the conserved F or W. Each record gives: D gene, J gene, clone size, V gene, CDR3 DNA, CDR3 protein. The D gene is left open where the match is weak. Clone size is shown for a subset of rows, as once, few, many or a class of expanded clone.

D gene: TRBD2
J gene: TRBJ2-5
clone size: few
V gene: TRBV5-1
CDR3 DNA: TGCGCCAGCACCTCCTCGGGGGGAGTAGGGGAGACCCAGTACTTC
CDR3 protein: CASTSSGGVGETQYF

D gene: TRBD2
J gene: TRBJ2-1
clone size: NA
V gene: TRBV6-2/TRBV6-3
CDR3 DNA: TGTGCCAGCAGTCGACGGGGAGCGGGAACTTACAATGAGCAGTTCTTC
CDR3 protein: CASSRRGAGTYNEQFF

D gene: TRBD2
J gene: TRBJ2-3
clone size: NA
V gene: TRBV5-4
CDR3 DNA: TGTGCCAGCAGCTCCCGGACTAGCGGGATGGTGACAGATACGCAGTATTTT
CDR3 protein: CASSSRTSGMVTDTQYF

D gene: NA
J gene: TRBJ2-1
clone size: NA
V gene: TRBV6-5
CDR3 DNA: TGTGCCAGCAGTTTCAAGGGGGGGCATGAGCAGTTCTTC
CDR3 protein: CASSFKGGHEQFF

D gene: NA
J gene: TRBJ2-3
clone size: NA
V gene: TRBV9
CDR3 DNA: TGTGCCAGCAGCGTCGAATGGGGGGTGGGAACAGATACGCAGTATTTT
CDR3 protein: CASSVEWGVGTDTQYF

D gene: NA
J gene: TRBJ2-3
clone size: NA
V gene: TRBV3-1/TRBV3-2
CDR3 DNA: TGTGCCAGCAGCACCCGGAGCCGCACAGATACGCAGTATTTT
CDR3 protein: CASSTRSRTDTQYF

D gene: NA
J gene: TRBJ2-5
clone size: once
V gene: TRBV15
CDR3 DNA: TGTGCCACCAGCAGGAACGGCCTAGGAGAGACCCAGTACTTC
CDR3 protein: CATSRNGLGETQYF

D gene: NA
J gene: TRBJ1-1
clone size: NA
V gene: TRBV2
CDR3 DNA: TGTGCCAGCAAATTTGGAGGGTTGAACACTGAAGCTTTCTTT
CDR3 protein: CASKFGGLNTEAFF

D gene: TRBD2
J gene: TRBJ2-7
clone size: NA
V gene: TRBV28
CDR3 DNA: TGTGCCAGCAGTTTTGATCAGTTTGGGGGGGGCTACGAGCAGTACTTC
CDR3 protein: CASSFDQFGGGYEQYF

D gene: NA
J gene: TRBJ2-4
clone size: NA
V gene: TRBV30
CDR3 DNA: TGTGCCTGGAGTGTAGGGCAGGGGAAAAACATTCAGTACTTC
CDR3 protein: CAWSVGQGKNIQYF

D gene: TRBD2
J gene: TRBJ2-1
clone size: NA
V gene: TRBV3-1/TRBV3-2
CDR3 DNA: TGTGCCAGCAGCCAAGAACCGGGGACTAGCGACGATGAGCAGTTCTTC
CDR3 protein: CASSQEPGTSDDEQFF

D gene: NA
J gene: TRBJ2-6
clone size: NA
V gene: TRBV5-8
CDR3 DNA: TGTGCCAGCAGCCGGTTTTTCTCTGGGGCCAACGTCCTGACTTTC
CDR3 protein: CASSRFFSGANVLTF

D gene: NA
J gene: TRBJ1-2
clone size: NA
V gene: TRBV5-5
CDR3 DNA: TGTGCCGCCACCAGGGGTACTAACTATGGCTACACCTTC
CDR3 protein: CAATRGTNYGYTF

D gene: TRBD1
J gene: TRBJ1-4
clone size: NA
V gene: TRBV7-8
CDR3 DNA: TGTGCCAGCAGCCGACAGGGGAATGAAAAACTGTTTTTT
CDR3 protein: CASSRQGNEKLFF

D gene: TRBD2
J gene: TRBJ2-1
clone size: NA
V gene: TRBV24-1
CDR3 DNA: TGTGCCACCAGTGATTTGACTAGCGGAATCTACAATGAGCAGTTCTTC
CDR3 protein: CATSDLTSGIYNEQFF

D gene: NA
J gene: TRBJ2-7
clone size: few
V gene: TRBV11-1
CDR3 DNA: TGTGCCAGCAGCTTAGCGCGGGCCGACGAGCAGTACTTC
CDR3 protein: CASSLARADEQYF

D gene: TRBD1
J gene: TRBJ1-6
clone size: NA
V gene: TRBV5-8
CDR3 DNA: TGTGCCAGCAGCTTGGGGACAGGGAGCTCTTCACCCCTCCACTTT
CDR3 protein: CASSLGTGSSSPLHF

D gene: TRBD1
J gene: TRBJ2-3
clone size: NA
V gene: TRBV14
CDR3 DNA: TGTGCCAGCAGCCCGACAGGGGGCAGAGGAGATACGCAGTATTTT
CDR3 protein: CASSPTGGRGDTQYF

D gene: NA
J gene: TRBJ2-5
clone size: NA
V gene: TRBV28
CDR3 DNA: TGTGCCAGCAGTTTGGGCGTGGCGGGGCCAGAGACCCAGTACTTC
CDR3 protein: CASSLGVAGPETQYF

D gene: TRBD2
J gene: TRBJ2-7
clone size: few
V gene: TRBV19
CDR3 DNA: TGTGCCAGTAGCAATCGAGCGGGGCCTTACGAGCAGTACTTC
CDR3 protein: CASSNRAGPYEQYF

D gene: NA
J gene: TRBJ1-4
clone size: few
V gene: TRBV7-2
CDR3 DNA: TGTGCCAGCAGCCAATATTCTAATAACGAAAAACTGTTTTTT
CDR3 protein: CASSQYSNNEKLFF

D gene: TRBD1
J gene: TRBJ1-2
clone size: NA
V gene: TRBV20-1
CDR3 DNA: TGCAGTCTGGACAGGTTATATGGCTACACCTTC
CDR3 protein: CSLDRLYGYTF

D gene: NA
J gene: TRBJ2-3
clone size: once
V gene: TRBV11-1
CDR3 DNA: TGTGCCAGCAGCGCCCGACAGGTTAGCACAGATACGCAGTATTTT
CDR3 protein: CASSARQVSTDTQYF

D gene: NA
J gene: TRBJ2-7
clone size: NA
V gene: TRBV12-3/TRBV12-4
CDR3 DNA: TGTGCCAGCAGTTTACGGGTAGAGATCGAGCAGTACTTC
CDR3 protein: CASSLRVEIEQYF

D gene: NA
J gene: TRBJ2-1
clone size: NA
V gene: TRBV6-1
CDR3 DNA: TGTGCCAGCAGTGAACATGGGCCGGCCGGTGAGCAGTTCTTC
CDR3 protein: CASSEHGPAGEQFF

D gene: NA
J gene: TRBJ2-1
clone size: NA
V gene: TRBV18
CDR3 DNA: TGTGCCAGCTCACCTCAGATCTGGAATGAGCAGTTCTTC
CDR3 protein: CASSPQIWNEQFF

D gene: NA
J gene: TRBJ1-2
clone size: NA
V gene: TRBV13
CDR3 DNA: TGTGCCAGCAGAAGAGAGGGGACTCCCTGGGGAGGCTACACCTTC
CDR3 protein: CASRREGTPWGGYTF

D gene: TRBD2
J gene: TRBJ2-5
clone size: NA
V gene: TRBV3-1/TRBV3-2
CDR3 DNA: TGTGCCAGCAGCCAACCCCGGACTAGCGAAGAGACCCAGTACTTC
CDR3 protein: CASSQPRTSEETQYF

D gene: NA
J gene: TRBJ1-5
clone size: NA
V gene: TRBV18
CDR3 DNA: TGTGCCAGCTCACCACAGGGGAACCAGCCCCAGCATTTT
CDR3 protein: CASSPQGNQPQHF

D gene: TRBD1
J gene: TRBJ1-2
clone size: NA
V gene: TRBV15
CDR3 DNA: TGTGCCACCAGCCTAGAGACAGGGAGGAACTATGGCTACACCTTC
CDR3 protein: CATSLETGRNYGYTF

D gene: TRBD1
J gene: TRBJ1-1
clone size: NA
V gene: TRBV5-1
CDR3 DNA: TGCGCCAGCAGCTACGGACAGGGGGACACTGAAGCTTTCTTT
CDR3 protein: CASSYGQGDTEAFF

D gene: NA
J gene: TRBJ1-2
clone size: NA
V gene: TRBV6-5
CDR3 DNA: TGTGCCAGCAGTACCCCTACTGGCTATGGCTACACCTTC
CDR3 protein: CASSTPTGYGYTF

D gene: NA
J gene: TRBJ2-2
clone size: NA
V gene: TRBV5-4
CDR3 DNA: TGTGCCAGCAGCTTGGACTTTACGAACACCGGGGAGCTGTTTTTT
CDR3 protein: CASSLDFTNTGELFF

D gene: NA
J gene: TRBJ1-3
clone size: NA
V gene: TRBV4-2
CDR3 DNA: TGTGCCAGCAGCCTAACTACTGGGTCCTCTGGAAACACCATATATTTT
CDR3 protein: CASSLTTGSSGNTIYF

D gene: NA
J gene: TRBJ1-2
clone size: few
V gene: TRBV28
CDR3 DNA: TGTGCCAGCAGTTTTCACAGATATGGCTACACCTTC
CDR3 protein: CASSFHRYGYTF

D gene: NA
J gene: TRBJ2-3
clone size: NA
V gene: TRBV21-1
CDR3 DNA: TGTGCCAGCAGCCCCCCGGTCGTAAGGTTTAACGGGGTGGATTGGGATACGCAGTATTTT
CDR3 protein: CASSPPVVRFNGVDWDTQYF

D gene: NA
J gene: TRBJ1-4
clone size: NA
V gene: TRBV5-4
CDR3 DNA: TGTGCCAGCAGCCGGACATCTTTAGAAGCTAATGAAAAACTGTTTTTT
CDR3 protein: CASSRTSLEANEKLFF

D gene: TRBD1
J gene: TRBJ2-3
clone size: NA
V gene: TRBV11-1
CDR3 DNA: TGTGCCAGCAGTTCTACAGGGGGCGCAACAGATACGCAGTATTTT
CDR3 protein: CASSSTGGATDTQYF

D gene: NA
J gene: TRBJ1-1
clone size: NA
V gene: TRBV5-1
CDR3 DNA: TGCGCCAGCAGATCGACAGTGAACACTGAAGCTTTCTTT
CDR3 protein: CASRSTVNTEAFF

D gene: NA
J gene: TRBJ1-5
clone size: once
V gene: TRBV19
CDR3 DNA: TGTGCCAGTAGTCCACGACAAAACGCTCAGCCCCAGCATTTT
CDR3 protein: CASSPRQNAQPQHF

D gene: NA
J gene: TRBJ1-1
clone size: once
V gene: TRBV4-2
CDR3 DNA: TGTGCCAGCAGCCAAGTGGCGGGTGGCACTGAAGCTTTCTTT
CDR3 protein: CASSQVAGGTEAFF

D gene: NA
J gene: TRBJ2-1
clone size: NA
V gene: TRBV6-5
CDR3 DNA: TGTGCCAGCAGTAGTAGCGGAAACTACAATGAGCAGTTCTTC
CDR3 protein: CASSSSGNYNEQFF

D gene: NA
J gene: TRBJ2-2
clone size: NA
V gene: TRBV11-3
CDR3 DNA: TGTGCCAGCAGCTCGGAGGGGTACACCGGGGAGCTGTTTTTT
CDR3 protein: CASSSEGYTGELFF

D gene: NA
J gene: TRBJ1-1
clone size: NA
V gene: TRBV4-2
CDR3 DNA: TGTGCCAGCAGCCAAGATCCAGTGAACACTGAAGCTTTCTTT
CDR3 protein: CASSQDPVNTEAFF

D gene: NA
J gene: TRBJ1-1
clone size: NA
V gene: TRBV4-1
CDR3 DNA: TGCGCCAGCAGCCAAGTTTCGGCAGGCAGGAACACTGAAGCTTTCTTT
CDR3 protein: CASSQVSAGRNTEAFF

D gene: NA
J gene: TRBJ2-1
clone size: NA
V gene: TRBV21-1
CDR3 DNA: TGTCCGTGGCCCTTGTGGAGGCGATACAATGAGCAGTTCTTC
CDR3 protein: CPWPLWRRYNEQFF

D gene: NA
J gene: TRBJ2-7
clone size: NA
V gene: TRBV19
CDR3 DNA: TGTGCCAGTAGTACCACAGGGATCACCTACGAGCAGTACTTC
CDR3 protein: CASSTTGITYEQYF

D gene: NA
J gene: TRBJ1-5
clone size: many
V gene: TRBV19
CDR3 DNA: TGTGCCAGTATGGTCAACAGGGTTGAAAGCAATCAGCCCCAGCATTTT
CDR3 protein: CASMVNRVESNQPQHF

D gene: NA
J gene: TRBJ2-7
clone size: NA
V gene: TRBV9
CDR3 DNA: TGTGCCAGCAGCCTGCTGGACAGTAGCTCCTACGAGCAGTACTTC
CDR3 protein: CASSLLDSSSYEQYF

D gene: TRBD1
J gene: TRBJ1-2
clone size: NA
V gene: TRBV27
CDR3 DNA: TGTGCCAGCAGTTCTCCCGGGACAGGGCGGCATGGCTACACCTTC
CDR3 protein: CASSSPGTGRHGYTF

D gene: NA
J gene: TRBJ2-2
clone size: NA
V gene: TRBV5-6
CDR3 DNA: TGTGCCAGCAGCTTGTTTCAGGGTATGGCCGGGGAGCTGTTTTTT
CDR3 protein: CASSLFQGMAGELFF

D gene: TRBD1
J gene: TRBJ2-1
clone size: NA
V gene: TRBV5-1
CDR3 DNA: TGCGCCAGCAGTATCCGGGACAGAGGCTACAATGAGCAGTTCTTC
CDR3 protein: CASSIRDRGYNEQFF

D gene: TRBD1
J gene: TRBJ1-2
clone size: NA
V gene: TRBV28
CDR3 DNA: TGTGCGATCGGGACAGCCTATGGCTACACCTTC
CDR3 protein: CAIGTAYGYTF

D gene: NA
J gene: TRBJ1-1
clone size: NA
V gene: TRBV29-1
CDR3 DNA: TGCAGCGGCGGCACTGAAGCTTTCTTT
CDR3 protein: CSGGTEAFF